The entry below gives a single T cell receptor beta chain sequence along with its context. Original data processing: The authors estimated nucleated cell counts from reference gene primer amplification. Assay used: immunoSEQ multiplex PCR; TCRdb lists only in-frame clones, some missing. Clonal size and the V and J genes are those of that table, whereas D and trimming came from the DNA. The repertoire holds 70,000 to 90,000 clones, more than 85% seen once, with 1% to 1.5% in the top ten. These data come from a study of blood T cell repertoires in COVID-19. The CDR3 contains 13 residues. The junction had 6 bases not matched to a gene; V was cut back by 5 bases and J by 8 bases. CDR1 MRHNA and CDR2 SNTAGT come from the germline V gene. Residents of around 24 US areas, aged about 18 to 95 years, made up the participants. Cohorts were assigned according to the clinical history that participants reported.

The V call is TRBV6-4, the J call TRBJ2-1; 7 bases agree with TRBD2. Source material: PBMCs or T cells enriched from blood (not recorded which). This receptor was identified in a woman aged 45-60 years with acute COVID-19. DNA of the CDR3: TGTGCCAGCAGTCCCGGGACTATCGATGAGCAGTTCTTC. It is translated as CASSPGTIDEQFF.